This TCR beta chain was sequenced in a study of CD8+ T cells in alopecia areata. PBMC-derived CD4+ and CD8+ T cells were sorted. RNA extraction and reverse transcription yielded cDNA as sequencing template. TCRdb's copy holds only in-frame clones and misses some; the assay was immunoSEQ multiplex PCR. The data contain 90,000 to 130,000 clones, approximately 59% of them singletons. The receptor was isolated from a human donor in good health. The source material was CD8+ T cells sorted from blood.

The DNA of the CDR3 is TGTGCCAGCACCGAGGGTCTTGGGCAGTTCTTC. Its translation: CASTEGLGQFF. The chain is built from TRBV4-2 and TRBJ2-1; a possible D gene is TRBD2 (5 bases). V shed 7 bases and J shed 12 bases, with 13 bases lying between them. Germline assignment: CDR1 LGHNA and CDR2 YNFKEQ. The CDR3 sequence is 11 residues long.